The clone carrying this T cell receptor (beta chain) has just a few counts. As yet, its antigen is unknown. In germline, CDR1 is SQVTM, CDR2 ANQGSEA. This CDR3 spans 14 amino acids. The V end lost 1 base, the J end lost 4 bases, and 13 bases lay between the germline ends. The record originates from a study of blood T cells in healthy people across ages. Whole-study findings and limits: Estimates based on one million T cells were treated as lower bounds. Whereas aged donors had fewer naive CD4+ cells, long-lived donors had more of them and higher diversity.

For the second PCR, which ran for roughly 6 to 12 cycles, a sample-barcoded 5' primer and a J-beta primer mix were used. MiXCR, applied by TCRdb to the 5' RACE reads, yields one record per CDR3 protein. The sample yields about 1.5 million distinct CDR3 sequences, 40% to 50% seen once. The authors extracted at least 5.5 micrograms of total RNA per sample. The rearrangement links TRBV29-1 to TRBJ2-5, with a weak D call TRBD2 (6 bases). Sequences were obtained from blood. This clonotype was obtained from a woman in her late teens or twenties in good health. Written as DNA, the CDR3 is TGCAGCGTTGAAGGACCCGGAGGGAGAGAGACCCAGTACTTC. Its translation is CSVEGPGGRETQYF.